This T cell receptor (beta chain) was retrieved from a study of blood T cell repertoires in COVID-19. The method was immunoSEQ multiplex PCR; TCRdb's version includes in-frame clones alone and lacks a portion of them. The sample yields fewer than 200,000 clones, under 90% seen once. Germline CDR1 is DFQATT and CDR2 is SNEGSKA (reference sequence). This CDR3 comprises 15 residues. V trimming: 3 bases; J trimming: 3 bases; junction bases outside the gene matches: 6. This clonotype was sampled from a man aged 60-69 years with acute or convalescent COVID-19. Input material: peripheral blood. The V and J genes are TRBV20-1 and TRBJ1-5, with 9 bases aligning to TRBD1. The CDR3 protein is CSASTGTGNNQPQHF. CDR3 coding DNA: TGCAGTGCTAGTACCGGGACAGGGAACAATCAGCCCCAGCATTTT.